This T cell receptor beta chain was recorded in a study of tumor-infiltrating lymphocytes in primary liver carcinoma (dated by TCRdb to 2016 to 2017). Regarding the complete study: Surgical resection was performed in China between late 2015 and early 2016 on roughly 5 patients with histopathologically diagnosed primary liver carcinoma. Of the five patients (three men and two women, aged 30 to 69 years), four had hepatocellular carcinoma and one had combined HCC and intrahepatic cholangiocarcinoma. The tumors of the five patients were staged as T1-T3 N0M0, with maximum diameters ranging from roughly 4 to 10 cm. Roughly 3.65 to 7.13 million productive TCRbeta reads were obtained per sample, and no significant difference in read depth was found between tissue types. Across five regions of each liver tumor, along with adjacent normal tissue and blood, the study brought together TCRbeta repertoire sequencing, expression microarrays and whole-exome sequencing. A total of 35 or so specimens from 5 patients underwent TCRbeta repertoire sequencing, comprising around 25 tumor regions, 5 adjacent noncancerous liver tissues and 5 peripheral blood samples. Reproducibility between technical replicate repertoires was high, with correlation coefficients above 0.95 and mean shared-clone rates around 0.88. General study outcomes and caveats: The top 250 clones made up a significantly larger repertoire fraction in tumors than in blood (p = 0.039). Only the TCR beta chain was sequenced, so true repertoire diversity is likely underestimated because unpaired alpha chains were not captured. Because the samples were bulk and unsorted, CD4+ and CD8+ T cell repertoires could not be compared. With just five patients in the study, the authors point out that the findings should be validated in a larger study. Repertoire overlap was found to be higher between tumor regions (mean approximately 35%) than between tumor-adjacent (roughly 17%) or tumor-blood (14%) pairs, consistent with antigen-driven expansion.

Blood RNA was extracted from unsorted whole blood with TRIzol reagent; germline DNA came from the DNeasy Blood & Tissue kit. Patients had chronic HBV infection and were treatment-naive at sampling. About 4 milliliters of peripheral blood were collected into K2EDTA tubes before surgery. To note about this clonotype: Its target antigen remains unknown. A single base separates this from a much larger clone, so it may be a read error. The conserved closing phenylalanine or tryptophan is absent in this CDR3, likely reflecting a read error.

The CDR3 is 16 amino acids long, termini counted. The sequence is cut down to CDR3 DNA, 48 bases in frame from base 1. At the junction V is shortened by 0 bases and J by 4 bases, with 13 bases in between. Looking up the germline V gene yields CDR1 SGHVS and CDR2 FQNEAQ. TCRbeta-specific cDNA was reverse-transcribed from around 500 ng total RNA using a constant-region primer and ProtoScript II reverse transcriptase. TCRbeta libraries were built with three nested multiplex PCR rounds, a slightly modified ARM-PCR procedure. Each of the first two PCR rounds ran for around 10 cycles using multiplex TRBV1-TRBV30 forward primers together with a Cbeta reverse primer. Sample barcodes and Illumina adapters were added in a final 25-cycle PCR with Deep VentR polymerase. Before sequencing, amplicons of 200-500 bp were gel-purified using a QIAquick gel extraction kit. An Illumina HiSeq 2500 was used to sequence the TCRbeta amplicons with 250-bp paired-end reads. As for how the authors treated the data: To recover full CDR3 sequences, reads were quality-trimmed using Trimmomatic v0.33 and paired reads were then merged using FLASH v1.2.11. MiGEC v1.2.1b assigned V, D and J germline segments to the rearranged TCRbeta sequences. Clonotype statistics and Shannon-Wiener diversity indices were computed with VDJtools v1.0.0. Except for diversity analysis, only the 250 most abundant clonotypes of each sample were used in subsequent analyses to reduce sampling bias. Clones were called with MiXCR by TCRdb after fastp trimmed the public reads at Q25, and only in-frame beta chains were retained. Rows merge per CDR3 protein into single entries with the most common DNA and genes. The V and J calls here are based on TCRdb, not the publication. The sample table holds about 200,000 distinct CDR3 sequences, of which 65% were seen once. The ten largest clones represent around 7.1% of the sample.

Source material: peripheral blood. The source is a woman aged 55-69 years with primary liver carcinoma and hepatitis B virus infection. The sequence links TRBV7-8 to TRBJ1-5; perhaps TRBD1 is the D gene, with 5 bases matching. The DNA is TGTGCCAGCAGCTTAGCGGGGCCAAACTCAAATCAGCCCCAGCATTTA. This is translated as CASSLAGPNSNQPQHL.